This T cell receptor (beta chain) was profiled in a study of identifying expanded T cells in peripheral blood. On this clone: Compared with germline, one end of the junction differs, possibly owing to a read error.

Sequencing was performed with immunoSEQ multiplex PCR; in TCRdb, only in-frame clones are kept and a portion is missing. The table shows about 90,000 clones, with approximately 83% occurring only once. This CDR3 has 15 residues. Germline loops: CDR1 PRHDT, CDR2 FYEKMQ (reference sequence). The chain uses TRBV13 and TRBJ2-5; D not certain. The TCR originated in a person aged 18-69 years in good health. Sequences were obtained from blood. The CDR3 nucleotides read TGTGCCAGCAGCTTAGTTCAAGGCCTTCAAGGGACCCAGTACTTC. Its translation: CASSLVQGLQGTQYF.